These T cell receptor beta chains were read from a single sample in a study of blood T cell repertoires in COVID-19. Profiling relied on immunoSEQ multiplex PCR, and the TCRdb table lists in-frame clones only, not all of them. Of approximately 190,000 clones listed, 84% are singletons. Sequencing was done on a sample of peripheral blood. The receptors come from a woman between 65 and 79 years old with active or convalescent COVID-19. The CDR3 runs from the conserved cysteine through the conserved F or W. Fields, in order: V gene, D gene, clone size, J gene, CDR3 DNA, CDR3 protein. D genes are given only for firm matches. A row's size may be missing; if present it is once, few, many or a size class.

TRBV11-2	TRBD2	once	TRBJ2-3	TGTGCCAGCAGTCCGGTCGGGACTAGCGGGGATACGCAGTATTTT	CASSPVGTSGDTQYF
TRBV5-1	-	-	TRBJ1-5	TGCGCCAGCAGCTTGATTCCGGGGAGCAATCAGCCCCAGCATTTT	CASSLIPGSNQPQHF
TRBV10-1	TRBD1	-	TRBJ2-7	TGCGCCAGCAGTGAGTCGAAGACAGGGGGTGGCGAGCAGTACTTC	CASSESKTGGGEQYF
TRBV19	-	-	TRBJ1-1	TGTGCCAGTAGTATAGCTGCTTCGGGAGCTTTCTTT	CASSIAASGAFF
TRBV24-1	TRBD2	once	TRBJ2-5	TGTGCCACCAGTGACGCTAGCGGGAGGGGGGTAGAGACCCAGTACTTC	CATSDASGRGVETQYF
TRBV2	TRBD2	-	TRBJ2-5	TGTGCCAGCAGAGTGCTGGGGACTAGCGGGATTACGGAGACCCAGTACTTC	CASRVLGTSGITETQYF
TRBV7-9	-	-	TRBJ1-3	TGTGCCAGCAGCTTAGTAGGGGTTTCTGGAAACACCATATATTTT	CASSLVGVSGNTIYF
TRBV7-9	-	-	TRBJ1-6	TGTGCCAGCAGCTTAGCGGGGAGAAATAATTCACCCCTCCACTTT	CASSLAGRNNSPLHF
TRBV7-6	-	-	TRBJ2-1	TGTGCCAGCAGCTTAGACGCGGGAAGTATGTACAATGAGCAGTTCTTC	CASSLDAGSMYNEQFF
TRBV15	-	-	TRBJ2-2	TGTGCCACCAGCAGGAGCAGGACCGGGGAGCTGTTTTTT	CATSRSRTGELFF
TRBV6-4	-	-	TRBJ2-2	TGTGCCAGCAGATCCGGACTGGACACCGGGGAGCTGTTTTTT	CASRSGLDTGELFF
TRBV28	TRBD2	-	TRBJ2-1	TGTGCCAGCAAGTTCGGGGGGGGCTACAATGAGCAGTTCTTC	CASKFGGGYNEQFF
TRBV19	-	once	TRBJ1-1	TGTGCCAGTAGTATAGGCCACGGGGAGGGCACTGAAGCTTTCTTT	CASSIGHGEGTEAFF
TRBV19	-	once	TRBJ1-4	TGTGCCAGTAAGGGTCGCCCCGGGACACTGAATGAAAAACTGTTTTTT	CASKGRPGTLNEKLFF
TRBV6-5	-	-	TRBJ1-5	TGTGCCAGCAGTTACGAGCAGGGCATCAATCAGCCCCAGCATTTT	CASSYEQGINQPQHF
TRBV3-1/TRBV3-2	TRBD2	once	TRBJ2-1	TGTGCCAGCAGTCGACTAGCGGGAGGTGGTAATGAGCAGTTCTTC	CASSRLAGGGNEQFF
TRBV30	-	-	TRBJ2-5	TGTGCCTGGGCTGGGGGGAAAGAGACCCAGTACTTC	CAWAGGKETQYF
TRBV11-1	TRBD2	-	TRBJ2-4	TGTGCCAGCAGCTCCGGGACTAGGGTGGTGTACTTC	CASSSGTRVVYF
TRBV6-5	TRBD1	-	TRBJ1-2	TGTGCCAGCAGTCCAGGGGGGCGGAATGGCTACACCTTC	CASSPGGRNGYTF
TRBV21-1	-	-	TRBJ1-5	TGTGCCAGCAGCAAACCGGGGAATGAAGGTAATCAGCCCCAGCATTTT	CASSKPGNEGNQPQHF
TRBV7-2	TRBD1	-	TRBJ1-2	TGTGCCAGCAGCCCATGGGACAGGGCCTATGGCTACACCTTC	CASSPWDRAYGYTF
TRBV20-1	-	-	TRBJ1-2	TGCAGTGCTAGTCAACAGGCCTATGGCTACACCTTC	CSASQQAYGYTF
TRBV6-5	TRBD1	-	TRBJ2-2	TGTGCCAGCAGGTTGGGGACAGGGAACACCGGGGAGCTGTTTTTT	CASRLGTGNTGELFF
TRBV10-1	-	-	TRBJ2-7	TGCGCCAGCAGCGATCCCCTATACAGCTCCTACGAGCAGTACTTC	CASSDPLYSSYEQYF
TRBV24-1	-	-	TRBJ2-3	TGTGCCACCAGTGATTTGCGCGTAAATACGCAGTATTTT	CATSDLRVNTQYF
TRBV28	-	-	TRBJ1-3	TGTGCCAGCAGTTTAGTACCAGGGATCTCTGGAAACACCATATATTTT	CASSLVPGISGNTIYF
TRBV5-6	TRBD2	-	TRBJ2-1	TGTGCCAGCAGCTCGTTACTAGCGGGAGGTTTGGATGAGCAGTTCTTC	CASSSLLAGGLDEQFF
TRBV3-1/TRBV3-2	-	-	TRBJ2-5	TGTGCCAGCAGCCTTGGGCCAACTTCGGGGGAGACCCAGTACTTC	CASSLGPTSGETQYF
TRBV9	TRBD2	-	TRBJ2-1	TGTGCCAGCAGCGTTGGGGACTACCTCGATATCGGTGAGCAGTTCTTC	CASSVGDYLDIGEQFF
TRBV9	-	-	TRBJ2-7	TGTGCCAGCAGCGTAGGAGCGGCAGGGGTCGAGCAGTACTTC	CASSVGAAGVEQYF
TRBV7-9	TRBD2	few	TRBJ2-1	TGTGCCAGCAGCCTAGATATAGCGGGAGGGAGATATTACAATGAGCAGTTCTTC	CASSLDIAGGRYYNEQFF
TRBV10-3	-	-	TRBJ2-3	TGTGCCATCAGTGAGAATGTCCCGCCCTTTCGGGATACGCAGTATTTT	CAISENVPPFRDTQYF
TRBV5-1	-	-	TRBJ2-1	TGCGCCAGCAGCTTGGAGCCGGGAAATTACAATGAGCAGTTCTTC	CASSLEPGNYNEQFF
TRBV27	-	-	TRBJ1-5	TGTGCCAGCACCTTCAGGGAGGGACAGCCCCAGCATTTT	CASTFREGQPQHF
TRBV5-1	-	-	TRBJ2-7	TGCGCCAGCAGCTTGAAAGTCGGCTCCTACGAGCAGTACTTC	CASSLKVGSYEQYF
TRBV24-1	TRBD2	-	TRBJ2-1	TGTGCCACCAGTGAGGGTAGCGGGAGGGAGGATGAGCAGTTCTTC	CATSEGSGREDEQFF
TRBV28	TRBD2	-	TRBJ2-2	TGTGCCAGCATAGCGGGAGGGTCCTACATTAACACCGGGGAGCTGTTTTTT	CASIAGGSYINTGELFF
TRBV4-2	-	-	TRBJ2-7	TGTGCCAGCAGCCAAGAGGGGCTCTACGAGCAGTACTTC	CASSQEGLYEQYF
TRBV27	TRBD2	-	TRBJ2-1	TGTGCCAGCAGTTTCATCCAGCGGGAGAGGGATGAGCAGTTCTTC	CASSFIQRERDEQFF
TRBV28	-	few	TRBJ1-6	TGTGCCACCAGAGCACAGGGCGTGAGGAGTTCACCCCTCCACTTT	CATRAQGVRSSPLHF
TRBV2	-	-	TRBJ1-2	TGTGCCAGCAGCTCACAGGGAGGGACTTATGGCTACACCTTC	CASSSQGGTYGYTF
TRBV6-5	TRBD1	-	TRBJ1-2	TGTGCCAGTCGACAGGGGATTGACTATGGCTACACCTTC	CASRQGIDYGYTF
TRBV28	TRBD2	-	TRBJ2-3	TGTGCCAGCAGGACTAGCGGGAGCACAGATACGCAGTATTTT	CASRTSGSTDTQYF
TRBV6-5	-	-	TRBJ1-1	TGTGCCAGCAGTTACTCGATGGGGGGCACTGAAGCTTTCTTT	CASSYSMGGTEAFF
TRBV3-1/TRBV3-2	-	-	TRBJ1-1	TGTGCCAGCAGCCGTACGTCCCAGGCCCTGAACACTGAAGCTTTCTTT	CASSRTSQALNTEAFF